This TCR beta chain comes out of a study of a mutant IDH1 vaccine in newly diagnosed glioma. Study background: There were approximately 60% males and approximately 38% females among treated patients, whose mean age was about 40 years. Patients were pretreated with radiotherapy, temozolomide, or both, mostly both.

Repertoires were generated with immunoSEQ multiplex PCR, while TCRdb's copy carries only in-frame clones and drops some. The table lists some 60,000 clones, about four fifths of them singletons. Germline V gene sequence: CDR1 SGDLS, CDR2 YYNGEE. CDR3 length: 17 residues. Losses at the gene ends were 4 bases for V and 1 base for J; bases not matched to a gene: 10. A note on this clone: The antigen is unknown.

Regarding time point: week 35, safety follow-up. Every single dose of the vaccine, 300 ug of mutant IDH1 20-mer peptide, came with topical imiquimod. Scheduled for weeks 1, 3, 5, 7, 11, 15, 19 and 23, eight vaccinations were given to patients. Sequencing was performed on PBMCs, taken from a glioma patient whose treatment included an IDH1 peptide vaccine. The chain links TRBV9 to TRBJ2-2; TRBD2 aligns across 7 bases. This TCR derives from a man between 35 and 55 years old with glioma. CDR3 in amino acids: CASSPGRGTKNTGELFF. For the CDR3, the DNA is TGTGCCAGCAGCCCGGGACGGGGGACTAAGAACACCGGGGAGCTGTTTTTT.